Below, 9 T cell receptor beta chains from the same sample are listed, as sequenced in a study of T cell responses to AZD1222 COVID-19 vaccine. Here immunoSEQ multiplex PCR was the method, and the copy in TCRdb shows in-frame clones only, minus some. The sample has over 110,000 clones; 90% are singletons. The material was peripheral blood, obtained 28 days after the second AZD1222 dose. The receptor set was obtained from an adult who received the AZD1222 COVID-19 vaccine.

The gene calls are TRBV28 and TRBJ2-7; D uncertain. From germline, CDR1 is MDHEN and CDR2 SYDVKM. V lost 6 bases and J lost 0, with 12 bases in between. The CDR3 covers 14 residues. In DNA, the CDR3 is TGTGCCAGCAGCTCGTTGGGCTTCTCCTACGAGCAGTACGTC. The encoded protein is CASSSLGFSYEQYV.

This clone has only one observation. This chain links TRBV5-1 with TRBJ1-6; D might be TRBD1 (6 bases). This CDR3 contains 15 residues. Germline V gene data show CDR1 as SGHRS and CDR2 as YFSETQ. The V and J ends lost 0 bases and 6 bases respectively, with 10 bases between them. The DNA of the CDR3 is TGCGCCAGCAGCTTGGTTCAGGGGAGTAATTCACCCCTCCACTTT. As protein: CASSLVQGSNSPLHF. Drawing the rest from reference TRBV5-1 and TRBJ1-6, the complete variable domain is KAGVTQTPRYLIKTRGQQVTLSCSPISGHRSVSWYQQTPGQGLQFLFEYFSETQRNKGNFPGRFSGRQFSNSRSEMNVSTLELGDSALYLCASSLVQGSNSPLHFGNGTRLTVT.

The genes are TRBV11-3 and TRBJ1-1; D gene uncertain. CDR3 length: 13 amino acids. The germline V gene encodes CDR1 SGHNT and CDR2 YENEEA. V dropped 5 bases and J dropped 4 bases, with 11 bases sitting between them. CDR3 nucleotide sequence: TGTGCCAGCAGCCTACGACCGGTCACTGAAGCTTTCTTT. Protein product: CASSLRPVTEAFF.

The CDR3 DNA is TGTGCCAGCAGTTCCGGGACTTCTCTCGATACGCAGTATTTT. This gives the protein CASSSGTSLDTQYF. V and J are TRBV3-1 (or the pseudogene TRBV3-2) and TRBJ2-3, with D perhaps matching TRBD2 (6 bases). CDR1 and CDR2 from the germline V gene are LGHDT and YNNKEL (reference sequence). Trimming stripped 6 bases from V and 6 bases from J, with 16 bases between. The length of the CDR3 is 14 residues.

The chain combines TRBV6-6 with TRBJ1-2; D uncertain. The CDR3 extends over 16 amino acids. Trimming removed 2 bases from V and 0 bases from J, with 13 bases in between. CDR1 MNHNY and CDR2 SVGAGI come from the germline V gene (reference sequence). CDR3 region: CASSYQIGRTNYGYTF. The DNA for the CDR3 is TGTGCCAGCAGTTACCAAATAGGACGGACTAACTATGGCTACACCTTC.

Of note for this clone: In the same sample, other DNA sequences code for this CDR3. This chain uses TRBV29-1 with TRBJ2-1; TRBD1 matches 11 bases. Germline V CDR1 and CDR2: SQVTM, ANQGSEA. This CDR3 has 14 residues. The junction had 2 bases not matched to a gene; V was cut back by 3 bases and J by 4 bases. The CDR3 is CSVEGQGVYNEQFF. CDR3 DNA: TGCAGCGTTGAGGGACAGGGGGTTTACAATGAGCAGTTCTTC.

The rearrangement links TRBV10-3 to TRBJ2-7, with no clear D. Trimming pared 1 base from V and 3 bases from J, leaving 4 bases between. Per germline, CDR1 ENHRY and CDR2 SYGVKD. The CDR3 totals 12 residues. The CDR3 DNA follows: TGTGCCATCAGTGAGTTCGGCTACGAGCAGTACTTC. Its protein product is CAISEFGYEQYF.

This chain connects TRBV7-2 to TRBJ1-4; 12 nucleotides match TRBD1. The CDR3 runs 17 residues. The ends lost 1 base at V and 7 bases at J; junction bases unmatched: 7. Germline CDR1 is SGHTA and CDR2 is FQGNSA. The CDR3 DNA is TGTGCCAGCAGCTTAGTAGGGACAGGGGGCATCGGTGAAAAACTGTTTTTT. It specifies CASSLVGTGGIGEKLFF.

The chain recombines TRBV7-8 with TRBJ1-5, with TRBD1 matching over 7 bases. This CDR3 spans 15 amino acids. After removal of 5 bases from V and 7 bases from J, the junction contained 11 bases not matched to a gene. CDR1 and CDR2 from the germline V gene are SGHVS and FQNEAQ. CDR3 nucleotide sequence: TGTGCCAGCAGCACAAGGGAGGGGGCTGAGCAGCCCCAGCATTTT. This translates into CASSTREGAEQPQHF. Full variable domain (missing parts from reference TRBV7-8 and TRBJ1-5): GAGVSQSPRYKVAKRGQDVALRCDPISGHVSLFWYQQALGQGPEFLTYFQNEAQLDKSGLPSDRFFAERPEGSVSTLKIQRTQQEDSAVYLCASSTREGAEQPQHFGDGTRLSIL.